These T cell receptor beta chains were read from a single sample in a study of siplizumab effects on memory and regulatory T cells. TCRdb's table, derived via immunoSEQ multiplex PCR, lists solely in-frame clones and lacks some. The sample yields approximately 75,000 clones, approximately 93% seen once. The material sequenced was CD8+ T cells sorted from blood. The receptors originated from a human donor in good health. Both conserved end residues are part of each CDR3. The order of the fields is clone size, J gene, D gene, V gene, CDR3 protein, CDR3 DNA. D genes are given only for firm matches. Some rows mark clone size as missing; the rest say once, few, many or name a class of expanded clone.

>.|TRBJ1-2|.|TRBV7-9
CASSLDDTGLVYGYTF
TGTGCCAGCAGCTTAGACGACACAGGGTTAGTCTATGGCTACACCTTC
>once|TRBJ1-1|.|TRBV27
CASSSSDGWTEAFF
TGTGCCAGCAGTTCCTCGGACGGATGGACTGAAGCTTTCTTT
>.|TRBJ1-5|TRBD1|TRBV7-7
CASRGRTGESNQPQHF
TGTGCCAGCAGAGGTAGGACAGGAGAGTCAAATCAGCCCCAGCATTTT
>.|TRBJ2-1|TRBD2|TRBV2
CASSEAGELAASYNEQFF
TGTGCCAGCAGTGAAGCTGGGGAACTAGCGGCTTCCTACAATGAGCAGTTCTTC
>.|TRBJ1-5|TRBD1|TRBV5-6
CASSSQQGGQQPQHF
TGTGCCAGCAGCTCGCAACAGGGGGGACAGCAGCCCCAGCATTTT
>.|TRBJ2-5|.|TRBV5-4
CASSLWALGGEETQYF
TGTGCCAGCAGCTTGTGGGCCTTGGGCGGGGAAGAGACCCAGTACTTC
>.|TRBJ1-1|.|TRBV11-1
CASSLYLGMEAFF
TGTGCCAGCAGCTTATATTTAGGTATGGAAGCTTTCTTT
>.|TRBJ1-1|TRBD1|TRBV25-1
CASSVTGGVYPTEAFF
TGTGCCAGCAGTGTTACAGGGGGCGTATACCCCACTGAAGCTTTCTTT
>.|TRBJ1-2|.|TRBV10-3
CAISNTIDPGVAGYTF
TGTGCCATCAGTAACACAATTGACCCTGGGGTCGCCGGCTACACCTTC
>.|TRBJ2-7|TRBD1|TRBV5-6
CASSLYGDRAYEQYF
TGTGCCAGCAGCCTATACGGGGACAGGGCTTACGAGCAGTACTTC
>.|TRBJ2-3|.|TRBV19
CASSIAADTQYF
TGTGCCAGTAGTATAGCGGCAGATACGCAGTATTTT
>.|TRBJ2-5|TRBD2|TRBV6-5
CASSYSGGSQETQYF
TGTGCCAGCAGTTACTCGGGGGGGTCACAAGAGACCCAGTACTTC
>.|TRBJ1-5|TRBD1|TRBV27
CASSSNRGWNQPQHF
TGTGCCAGCAGTTCGAACAGGGGATGGAATCAGCCCCAGCATTTT
>few|TRBJ2-7|.|TRBV4-1
CASSQVAGPPYEQYF
TGCGCCAGCAGCCAAGTTGCAGGTCCTCCCTACGAGCAGTACTTC
>.|TRBJ2-3|.|TRBV7-9
CASRGATDTQYF
TGTGCCAGCCGGGGGGCCACAGATACGCAGTATTTT
>.|TRBJ2-5|.|TRBV15
CATSSMTDYQETQYF
TGTGCCACCAGCAGTATGACAGACTACCAAGAGACCCAGTACTTC
>.|TRBJ1-3|TRBD1|TRBV25-1
CASSWQGAQDGNTIYF
TGTGCCAGCAGCTGGCAGGGGGCGCAGGATGGAAACACCATATATTTT
>once|TRBJ2-7|TRBD1|TRBV10-3
CAIGKDRGDYEQYF
TGTGCCATCGGGAAGGACAGGGGGGACTACGAGCAGTACTTC
>medium-sized|TRBJ1-3|.|TRBV4-3
CASSQDPGDSGNTIYF
TGCGCCAGCAGCCAAGATCCAGGGGATTCTGGAAACACCATATATTTT
>.|TRBJ1-5|.|TRBV19
CASSWDLGQHF
TGTGCCAGTAGCTGGGACCTAGGCCAGCATTTT
>.|TRBJ2-2|.|TRBV19
CASSIGVGTGELFF
TGTGCCAGTAGTATAGGGGTAGGGACCGGGGAGCTGTTTTTT
>.|TRBJ2-7|.|TRBV28
CASSRGTSYEQYF
TGTGCCAGCAGCCGAGGGACCTCCTACGAGCAGTACTTC
>.|TRBJ1-5|.|TRBV7-9
CASSWGDLNQPQHF
TGTGCCAGCAGCTGGGGAGACCTTAATCAGCCCCAGCATTTT
>.|TRBJ2-5|TRBD2|TRBV2
CASITIAGGLETQYF
TGTGCCAGCATTACGATAGCGGGGGGGCTTGAGACCCAGTACTTC
>.|TRBJ2-5|TRBD2|TRBV4-1
CASSQGTSGGDQETQYF
TGCGCCAGCAGCCAAGGGACTAGCGGGGGGGACCAAGAGACCCAGTACTTC
>.|TRBJ2-2|TRBD1|TRBV29-1
CSVRDRGNTGELFF
TGCAGCGTTCGGGACAGGGGGAACACCGGGGAGCTGTTTTTT
>.|TRBJ2-7|.|TRBV4-1
CASSHGPGGHEQYF
TGCGCCAGCAGCCACGGGCCCGGCGGGCACGAGCAGTACTTC
>.|TRBJ2-5|.|TRBV5-4
CASSWRGQQETQYF
TGTGCCAGCAGCTGGAGGGGGCAACAAGAGACCCAGTACTTC
>.|TRBJ1-2|TRBD1|TRBV27
CASSWGTGSPGYTF
TGTGCCAGCAGTTGGGGGACAGGGTCCCCTGGCTACACCTTC
>.|TRBJ2-3|TRBD2|TRBV7-6
CASSLATSGDLSNDPDTQYF
TGTGCCAGCAGCTTAGCGACTAGCGGGGACCTCAGTAATGATCCAGATACGCAGTATTTT
>.|TRBJ1-5|.|TRBV28
CASRPQGNNQPQHF
TGTGCCAGCCGACCCCAGGGAAACAATCAGCCCCAGCATTTT
>.|TRBJ2-2|TRBD2|TRBV28
CASSRLAENTGELFF
TGTGCCAGCAGTAGACTAGCGGAGAACACCGGGGAGCTGTTTTTT